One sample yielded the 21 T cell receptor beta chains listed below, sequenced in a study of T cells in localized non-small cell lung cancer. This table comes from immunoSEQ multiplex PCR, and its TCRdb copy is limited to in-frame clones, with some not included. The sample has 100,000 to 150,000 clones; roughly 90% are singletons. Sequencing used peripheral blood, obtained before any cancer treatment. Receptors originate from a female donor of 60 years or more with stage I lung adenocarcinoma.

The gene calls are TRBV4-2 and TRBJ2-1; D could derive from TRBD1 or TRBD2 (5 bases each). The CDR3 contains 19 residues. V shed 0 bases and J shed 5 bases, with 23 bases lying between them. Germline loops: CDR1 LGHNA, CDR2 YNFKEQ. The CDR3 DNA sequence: TGTGCCAGCAGCCAAGATCCCTCTCTGGGGGTGGACACTCACAATGAGCAGTTCTTC. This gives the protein CASSQDPSLGVDTHNEQFF.

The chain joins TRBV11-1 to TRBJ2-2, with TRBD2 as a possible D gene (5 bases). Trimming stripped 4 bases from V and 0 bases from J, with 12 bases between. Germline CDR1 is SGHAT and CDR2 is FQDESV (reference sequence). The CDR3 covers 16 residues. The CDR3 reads CASSSPWTSNTGELFF. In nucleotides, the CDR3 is TGTGCCAGCAGCTCGCCTTGGACTTCGAACACCGGGGAGCTGTTTTTT.

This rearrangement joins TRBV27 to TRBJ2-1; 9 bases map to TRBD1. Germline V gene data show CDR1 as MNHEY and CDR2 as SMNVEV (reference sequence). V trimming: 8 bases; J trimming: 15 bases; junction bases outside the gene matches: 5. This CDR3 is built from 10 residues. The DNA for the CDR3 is TGTGCCAGCCCCGTACAGGGGGCGTTCTTC. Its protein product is CASPVQGAFF.

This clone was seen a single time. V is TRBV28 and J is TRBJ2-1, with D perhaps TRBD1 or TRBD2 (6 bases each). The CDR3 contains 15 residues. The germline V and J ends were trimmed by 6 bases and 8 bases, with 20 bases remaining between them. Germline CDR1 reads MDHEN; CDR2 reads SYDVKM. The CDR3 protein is CASRPGGRGFDEQFF. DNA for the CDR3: TGTGCCAGCAGGCCCGGGGGCAGGGGTTTCGATGAGCAGTTCTTC.

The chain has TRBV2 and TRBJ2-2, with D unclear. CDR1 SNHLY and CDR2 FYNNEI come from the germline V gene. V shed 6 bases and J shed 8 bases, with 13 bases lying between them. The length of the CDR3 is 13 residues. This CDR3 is CASRLFVEGELFF. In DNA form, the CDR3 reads TGTGCCAGCAGACTCTTCGTCGAGGGGGAGCTGTTTTTT.

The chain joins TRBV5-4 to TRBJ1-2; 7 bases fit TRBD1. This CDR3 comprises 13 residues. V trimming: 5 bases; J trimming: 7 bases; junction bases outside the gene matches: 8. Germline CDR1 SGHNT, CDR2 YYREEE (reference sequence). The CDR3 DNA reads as TGTGCCAGCAGTCGACAGGGAATGAGTGGCTACACCTTC. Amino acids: CASSRQGMSGYTF.

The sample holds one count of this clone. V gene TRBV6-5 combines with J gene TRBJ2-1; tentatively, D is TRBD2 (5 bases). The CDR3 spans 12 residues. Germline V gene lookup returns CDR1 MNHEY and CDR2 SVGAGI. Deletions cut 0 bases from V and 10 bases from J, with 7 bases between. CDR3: CASSYSKREQFF. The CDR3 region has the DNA TGTGCCAGCAGTTACTCTAAGCGGGAGCAGTTCTTC.

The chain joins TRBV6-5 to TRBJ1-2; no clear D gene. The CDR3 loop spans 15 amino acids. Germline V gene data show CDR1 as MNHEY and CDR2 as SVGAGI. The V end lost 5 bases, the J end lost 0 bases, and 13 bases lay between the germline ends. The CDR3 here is CASSRGRAANYGYTF. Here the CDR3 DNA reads TGTGCCAGCAGTCGTGGGAGGGCAGCTAACTATGGCTACACCTTC.

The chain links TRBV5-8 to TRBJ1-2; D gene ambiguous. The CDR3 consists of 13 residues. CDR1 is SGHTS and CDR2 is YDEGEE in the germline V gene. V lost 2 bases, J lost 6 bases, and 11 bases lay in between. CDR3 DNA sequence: TGTGCCAGCAGCTTCTCCAGGCGGGATGGCTACACCTTC. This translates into CASSFSRRDGYTF.

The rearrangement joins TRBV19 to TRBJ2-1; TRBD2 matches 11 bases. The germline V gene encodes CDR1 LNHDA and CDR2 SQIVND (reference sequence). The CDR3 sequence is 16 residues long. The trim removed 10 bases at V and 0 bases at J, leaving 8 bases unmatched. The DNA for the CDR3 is TGTGCCACCCGTGGACTAGCGGGTACCTCCTACAATGAGCAGTTCTTC. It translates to CATRGLAGTSYNEQFF. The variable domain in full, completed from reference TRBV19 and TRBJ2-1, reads DGGITQSPKYLFRKEGQNVTLSCEQNLNHDAMYWYRQDPGQGLRLIYYSQIVNDFQKGDIAEGYSVSREKKESFPLTVTSAQKNPTAFYLCATRGLAGTSYNEQFFGPGTRLTVL.

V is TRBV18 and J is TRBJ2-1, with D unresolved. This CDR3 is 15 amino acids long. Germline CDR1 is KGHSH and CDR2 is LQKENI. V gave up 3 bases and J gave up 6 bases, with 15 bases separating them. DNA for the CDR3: TGTGCCAGCTCACCTATTTGGGCAGGAAGCAATGAGCAGTTCTTC. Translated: CASSPIWAGSNEQFF.

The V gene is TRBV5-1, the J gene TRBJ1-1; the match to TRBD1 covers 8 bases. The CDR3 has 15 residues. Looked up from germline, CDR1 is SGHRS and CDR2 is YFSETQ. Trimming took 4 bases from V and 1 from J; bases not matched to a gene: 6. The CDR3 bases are TGCGCCAGCAGCCTATGGGGACAGGAGAACACTGAAGCTTTCTTT. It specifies CASSLWGQENTEAFF. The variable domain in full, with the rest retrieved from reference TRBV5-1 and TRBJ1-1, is KAGVTQTPRYLIKTRGQQVTLSCSPISGHRSVSWYQQTPGQGLQFLFEYFSETQRNKGNFPGRFSGRQFSNSRSEMNVSTLELGDSALYLCASSLWGQENTEAFFGQGTRLTVV.

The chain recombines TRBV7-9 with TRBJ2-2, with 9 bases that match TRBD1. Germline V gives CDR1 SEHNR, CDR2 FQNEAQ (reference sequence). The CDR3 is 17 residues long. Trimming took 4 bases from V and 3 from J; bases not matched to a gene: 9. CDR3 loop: CASSSSRGQGYTGELFF. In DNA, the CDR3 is TGTGCCAGCAGCTCCTCGCGGGGACAGGGATACACCGGGGAGCTGTTTTTT.

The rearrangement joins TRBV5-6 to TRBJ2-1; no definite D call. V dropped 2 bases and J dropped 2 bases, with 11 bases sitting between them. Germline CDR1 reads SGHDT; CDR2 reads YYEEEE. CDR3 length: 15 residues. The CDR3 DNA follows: TGTGCCAGCAGCTTCCGAGCGCCGACCTACAATGAGCAGTTCTTC. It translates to CASSFRAPTYNEQFF.

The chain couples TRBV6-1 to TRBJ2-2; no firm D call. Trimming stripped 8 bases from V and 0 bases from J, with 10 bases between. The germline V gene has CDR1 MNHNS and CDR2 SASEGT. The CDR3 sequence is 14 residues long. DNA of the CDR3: TGTGCCAGCTTACAGAGAACGAACACCGGGGAGCTGTTTTTT. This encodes CASLQRTNTGELFF.

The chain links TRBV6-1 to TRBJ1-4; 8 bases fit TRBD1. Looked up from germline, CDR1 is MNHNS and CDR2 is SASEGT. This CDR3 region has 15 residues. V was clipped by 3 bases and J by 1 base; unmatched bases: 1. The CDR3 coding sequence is TGTGCCAGCAGTGACAGGGGGCGAACTAATGAAAAACTGTTTTTT. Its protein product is CASSDRGRTNEKLFF.

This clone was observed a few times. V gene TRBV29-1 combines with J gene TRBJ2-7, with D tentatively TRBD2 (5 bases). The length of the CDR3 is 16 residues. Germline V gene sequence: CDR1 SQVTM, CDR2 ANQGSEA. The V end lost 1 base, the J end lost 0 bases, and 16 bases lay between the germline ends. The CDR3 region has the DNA TGCAGCGTTGAAGGACCCCGGGGTCCGAGCTCCTACGAGCAGTACTTC. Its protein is CSVEGPRGPSSYEQYF.

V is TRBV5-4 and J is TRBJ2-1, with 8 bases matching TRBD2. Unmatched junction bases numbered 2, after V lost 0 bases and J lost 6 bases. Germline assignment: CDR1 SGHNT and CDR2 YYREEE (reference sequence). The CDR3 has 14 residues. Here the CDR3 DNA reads TGTGCCAGCAGCTTGGTTAGCGGGATCAATGAGCAGTTCTTC. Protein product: CASSLVSGINEQFF. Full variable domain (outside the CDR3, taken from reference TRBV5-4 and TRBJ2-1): ETGVTQSPTHLIKTRGQQVTLRCSSQSGHNTVSWYQQALGQGPQFIFQYYREEENGRGNFPPRFSGLQFPNYSSELNVNALELDDSALYLCASSLVSGINEQFFGPGTRLTVL.

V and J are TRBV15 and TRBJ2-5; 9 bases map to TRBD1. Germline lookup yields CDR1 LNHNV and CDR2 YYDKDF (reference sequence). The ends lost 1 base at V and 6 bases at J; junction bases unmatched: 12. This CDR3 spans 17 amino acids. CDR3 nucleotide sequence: TGTGCCACCAGCAGAGGCACTACCGGGACAGGGCTTAAGACCCAGTACTTC. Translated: CATSRGTTGTGLKTQYF.

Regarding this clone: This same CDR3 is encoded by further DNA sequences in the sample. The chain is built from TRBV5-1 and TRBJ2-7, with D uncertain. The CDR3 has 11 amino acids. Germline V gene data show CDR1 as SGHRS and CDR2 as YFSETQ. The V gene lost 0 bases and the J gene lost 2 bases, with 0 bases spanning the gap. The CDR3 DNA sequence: TGCGCCAGCAGCTTGGCCTACGAGCAGTACTTC. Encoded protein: CASSLAYEQYF.

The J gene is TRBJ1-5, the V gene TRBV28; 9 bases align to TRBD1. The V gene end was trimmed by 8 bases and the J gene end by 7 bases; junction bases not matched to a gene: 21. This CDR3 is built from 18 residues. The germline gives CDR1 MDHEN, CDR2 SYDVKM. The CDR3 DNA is TGTGCCAGCCGCAAAGGGGGACGGGACAGGGCGTTCAACCAGCCCCAGCATTTT. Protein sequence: CASRKGGRDRAFNQPQHF.